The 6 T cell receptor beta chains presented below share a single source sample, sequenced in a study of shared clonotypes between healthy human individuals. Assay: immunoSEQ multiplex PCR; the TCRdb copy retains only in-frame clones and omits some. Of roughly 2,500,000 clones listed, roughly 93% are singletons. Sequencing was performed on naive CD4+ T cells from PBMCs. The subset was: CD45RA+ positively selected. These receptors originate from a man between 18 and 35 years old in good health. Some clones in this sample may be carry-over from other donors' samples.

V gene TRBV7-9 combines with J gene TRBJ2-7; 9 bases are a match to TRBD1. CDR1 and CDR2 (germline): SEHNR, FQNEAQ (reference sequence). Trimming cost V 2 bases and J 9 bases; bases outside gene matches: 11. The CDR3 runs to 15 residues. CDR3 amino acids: CASSLPKTGGVRQYF. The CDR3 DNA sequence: TGTGCCAGCAGCTTACCCAAAACAGGGGGCGTAAGGCAGTACTTC. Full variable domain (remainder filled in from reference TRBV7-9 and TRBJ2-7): DTGVSQNPRHKITKRGQNVTFRCDPISEHNRLYWYRQTLGQGPEFLTYFQNEAQLEKSRLLSDRFSAERPKGSFSTLEIQRTEQGDSAMYLCASSLPKTGGVRQYFGPGTRLTVT.

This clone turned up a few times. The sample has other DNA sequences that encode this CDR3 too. DNA of the CDR3: TGCGCCAGCAGCCTGGACAGGGCCGACACTGAAGCTTTCTTT. It codes for CASSLDRADTEAFF. V is TRBV5-1 and J is TRBJ1-1; 8 bases fit TRBD1. The CDR3 extends over 14 amino acids. V shed 4 bases, J shed 3 bases, and the junction held 5 bases outside the gene matches. Germline V lookup: CDR1 SGHRS, CDR2 YFSETQ.

DNA for the CDR3: TGTGCCAGCAGCCCATCATCAGGGGGCACAGATACGCAGTATTTT. It codes for CASSPSSGGTDTQYF. The genes are TRBV7-3 and TRBJ2-3, with a weak D call TRBD1 (6 bases). V was shortened by 5 bases and J by 1 base, with 13 bases between the two germline ends. The CDR3 has 15 amino acids. Germline V gives CDR1 SGHTA, CDR2 FQGTGA.

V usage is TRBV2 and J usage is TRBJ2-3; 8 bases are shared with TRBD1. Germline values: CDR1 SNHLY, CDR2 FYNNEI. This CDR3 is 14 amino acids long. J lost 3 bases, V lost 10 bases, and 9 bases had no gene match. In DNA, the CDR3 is TGTGCCACTAGCCAGGGGGCGGGTACAGATACGCAGTATTTT. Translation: CATSQGAGTDTQYF.

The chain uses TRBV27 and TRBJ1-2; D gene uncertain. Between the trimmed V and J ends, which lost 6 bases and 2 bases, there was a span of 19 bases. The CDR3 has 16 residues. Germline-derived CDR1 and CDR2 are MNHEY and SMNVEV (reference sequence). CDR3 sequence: CASRDVSAASNYGYTF. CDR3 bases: TGTGCCAGCAGAGACGTGTCGGCAGCCTCGAACTATGGCTACACCTTC.

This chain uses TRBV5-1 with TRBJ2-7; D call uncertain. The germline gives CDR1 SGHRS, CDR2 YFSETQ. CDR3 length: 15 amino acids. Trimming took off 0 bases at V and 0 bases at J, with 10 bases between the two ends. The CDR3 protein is CASSLEVGSSYEQYF. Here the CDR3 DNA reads TGCGCCAGCAGCTTGGAGGTGGGCAGCTCCTACGAGCAGTACTTC. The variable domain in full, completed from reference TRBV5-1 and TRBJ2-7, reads KAGVTQTPRYLIKTRGQQVTLSCSPISGHRSVSWYQQTPGQGLQFLFEYFSETQRNKGNFPGRFSGRQFSNSRSEMNVSTLELGDSALYLCASSLEVGSSYEQYFGPGTRLTVT.